The rows below give T cell receptor beta chains drawn from one sample of a study of CD8+ T cells in alopecia areata. Here immunoSEQ multiplex PCR was the method, and the copy in TCRdb shows in-frame clones only, minus some. This table holds 130,000 to 150,000 clones, about nine tenths found once. The source material was CD8+ T cells sorted from blood, sampled at week 0. The source is a human donor with alopecia areata. Each CDR3 is given with its conserved first and last residue. The D gene is left open where the match is weak. Some rows have no size entry. The others give once, few or many, or a class for an expanded clone.

NA | TRBJ2-7 | NA | TRBV7-9 | TGTGCCAGCAGCTTAGCAGAGGGAAACCATTACGAGCAGTACTTC | CASSLAEGNHYEQYF
NA | TRBJ1-1 | NA | TRBV7-9 | TGTGCCAGCAGCTTAGTAATCGGGGTGAACACTGAAGCTTTCTTT | CASSLVIGVNTEAFF
NA | TRBJ1-2 | NA | TRBV27 | TGTGCCAGCAGTATCTCGCCGAAAAGGGACTATGGCTACACCTTC | CASSISPKRDYGYTF
NA | TRBJ2-7 | NA | TRBV29-1 | TGCAGCGTTGCCGAGAGCAGAAGTTTCTACGAGCAGTACTTC | CSVAESRSFYEQYF
TRBD1 | TRBJ2-7 | NA | TRBV5-6 | TGTGCCAGCAATGGACAGGCTAACTACGAGCAGTACTTC | CASNGQANYEQYF
TRBD1 | TRBJ2-1 | NA | TRBV7-9 | TGTGCCAGCAGCTTAACCTGGACAGGGCTCGTCGTTATCGATGAGCAGTTCTTC | CASSLTWTGLVVIDEQFF
TRBD1 | TRBJ2-2 | NA | TRBV5-1 | TGCGCCAGCAGCTTCACTGGACAGGGTAACGCCGGGGAGCTGTTTTTT | CASSFTGQGNAGELFF
NA | TRBJ2-7 | NA | TRBV29-1 | TGCAGCGTTGAGCAGGACTCCTACGAGCAGTACTTC | CSVEQDSYEQYF
TRBD1 | TRBJ1-5 | NA | TRBV5-8 | TGTGCCAGCAGCTTTATCCGGGACAGGGGCAATCAGCCCCAGCATTTT | CASSFIRDRGNQPQHF
NA | TRBJ2-3 | NA | TRBV27 | TGTGCCAGCAGTTTTTCGGCTAGCAGAAGCACAGATACGCAGTATTTT | CASSFSASRSTDTQYF
NA | TRBJ2-3 | NA | TRBV9 | TGTGCCAGCAGCCTTCAGGGGGGGGTCGGCACAGATACGCAGTATTTT | CASSLQGGVGTDTQYF
NA | TRBJ2-7 | NA | TRBV27 | TGTGCCAGCAGTCCCCGCCAGGGACGGTACGAGCAGTACTTC | CASSPRQGRYEQYF
NA | TRBJ2-1 | NA | TRBV5-4 | TGTGCCAGCAGCTTGGAACGGGGGAATGAGCAGTTCTTC | CASSLERGNEQFF
TRBD1 | TRBJ2-1 | NA | TRBV7-6 | TGTGCCAGCAGCCAGGGACAGGGCACCTACAATGAGCAGTTCTTC | CASSQGQGTYNEQFF
NA | TRBJ2-1 | NA | TRBV11-2 | TGTGCCAGCAGCTTAGGTTGGGGGGTTAGCTCCTACAATGAGCAGTTCTTC | CASSLGWGVSSYNEQFF
NA | TRBJ2-1 | NA | TRBV13 | TGTGCCAGCAGCCCGAGAGACTCGTTACCTTACAATGAGCAGTTCTTC | CASSPRDSLPYNEQFF
NA | TRBJ2-5 | NA | TRBV10-3 | TGTGCCATCAGCCGCCGACAGACAGGTCAAGAGACCCAGTACTTC | CAISRRQTGQETQYF
NA | TRBJ2-1 | NA | TRBV7-9 | TGTGCCCCCGGGTATGAGCAGTTCTTC | CAPGYEQFF
NA | TRBJ2-1 | once | TRBV7-9 | TGTGCCAGCAGCTCAGGGGATTTGAATGAGCAGTTCTTC | CASSSGDLNEQFF
TRBD2 | TRBJ2-3 | NA | TRBV7-2 | TGTGCCAGCAGCCCCCTTTGGGCGGGAGTTGCAGATACGCAGTATTTT | CASSPLWAGVADTQYF
NA | TRBJ2-7 | NA | TRBV5-1 | TGCGCCAGCACGTTGGGGCAGGGGCCTATCGAGCAGTACTTC | CASTLGQGPIEQYF
TRBD1 | TRBJ1-1 | once | TRBV7-9 | TGTGCCAGCAAGTCAGGGGGCGCTGAAGCTTTCTTT | CASKSGGAEAFF
NA | TRBJ2-4 | NA | TRBV9 | TGTGCCAGCAGCGCTAGAGAGGCACGGGCCAAAAACATTCAGTACTTC | CASSAREARAKNIQYF
TRBD1 | TRBJ2-7 | NA | TRBV2 | TGTGCCATCCGATTGGACAGGGACCACGAGCAGTACTTC | CAIRLDRDHEQYF
NA | TRBJ1-4 | NA | TRBV23-1 | TGCGCCAGCAGTCAATCCCCGACACCTTCACGAGCCCCTAATGAAAAACTGTTTTTT | CASSQSPTPSRAPNEKLFF
TRBD1 | TRBJ1-1 | NA | TRBV30 | TGTGCCTACTCAAGACAGGGGAACACTGAAGCTTTCTTT | CAYSRQGNTEAFF
NA | TRBJ2-7 | once | TRBV7-9 | TGTGCCAGCAGCGACCCGAACGCCATCTCCTACGAGCAGTACTTC | CASSDPNAISYEQYF
NA | TRBJ1-1 | once | TRBV7-9 | TGTGCCAGCAGCTTAGCGGGGGTACCTGAAGCTTTCTTT | CASSLAGVPEAFF
TRBD1 | TRBJ2-5 | NA | TRBV5-4 | TGTGCCAGCAGCTTGGTCGGGACAGGGGGCGAAGAGACCCAGTACTTC | CASSLVGTGGEETQYF
NA | TRBJ2-7 | NA | TRBV5-1 | TGCGCCAGCAGCTTGGAGGAGAACTACGAGCAGTACTTC | CASSLEENYEQYF
TRBD1 | TRBJ1-2 | NA | TRBV5-1 | TGCGCCGGCAGCTTGACAGGGAATGGGGACTATGGCTACACCTTC | CAGSLTGNGDYGYTF
NA | TRBJ1-2 | NA | TRBV6-4 | TGTGCCAGCAGAGGAGGACAGCGGGGAAATGGCTACACCTTC | CASRGGQRGNGYTF
NA | TRBJ2-1 | NA | TRBV5-1 | TGCGCCAGCAGCTTGGTTGTTGAGCAGTTCTTC | CASSLVVEQFF
NA | TRBJ2-2 | NA | TRBV19 | TGTGCCAGTAGCGGACGGACCTACGCGAACACCGGGGAGCTGTTTTTT | CASSGRTYANTGELFF
NA | TRBJ2-7 | NA | TRBV10-3 | TGTGCCATCCTTGCGACGTTGCTCTTTAGCTCCTACGAGCAGTACTTC | CAILATLLFSSYEQYF
NA | TRBJ2-1 | NA | TRBV4-1 | TGCGCCAGCAGCCGAACTAGAGCAAATGAGCAGTTCTTC | CASSRTRANEQFF
TRBD2 | TRBJ2-1 | NA | TRBV11-2 | TGTGCCAGCAGCTTGGCAGCGGGGGAGGGCGTTGAGCAGTTCTTC | CASSLAAGEGVEQFF
TRBD1 | TRBJ2-7 | NA | TRBV19 | TGTGCCAGTAGTATGAAGGACAGGGGGGACGAGCAGTACTTC | CASSMKDRGDEQYF
TRBD2 | TRBJ2-7 | NA | TRBV7-9 | TGTGCCAGCAGTCCAGGGCGGGGGTCCCACGAGCAGTACTTC | CASSPGRGSHEQYF
TRBD1 | TRBJ2-5 | NA | TRBV27 | TGTGCCAGCAGTTGGGACAGGGCGGGCCAAGAGACCCAGTACTTC | CASSWDRAGQETQYF
TRBD1 | TRBJ2-7 | NA | TRBV27 | TGTGCCAGCGGAAGGACAGGGGAATACTACGAGCAGTACTTC | CASGRTGEYYEQYF
NA | TRBJ2-1 | NA | TRBV5-1 | TGCGCCAGCAGCCCCGACAGGGAGCAGTTCTTC | CASSPDREQFF
TRBD1 | TRBJ1-4 | NA | TRBV2 | TGTGCCAGTCGACAGGGAACTACTTTAAAACTGTTTTTT | CASRQGTTLKLFF
NA | TRBJ2-1 | NA | TRBV7-9 | TGTGCCAGCAGCGGAAGGGGGGGCTCCCCTAGCTCCTACAATGAGCAGTTCTTC | CASSGRGGSPSSYNEQFF
NA | TRBJ2-1 | NA | TRBV29-1 | TGCAGCGCCACCCTAACGGGCAGGCCTAGCTCCTACAATGAGCAGTTCTTC | CSATLTGRPSSYNEQFF
NA | TRBJ1-1 | once | TRBV30 | TGTGCCTGGAGTGTACGCCGGACGAACACTGAAGCTTTCTTT | CAWSVRRTNTEAFF
TRBD1 | TRBJ2-7 | NA | TRBV5-6 | TGTGCCAGCATGGTAGCAGGGGGTCGATACGAGCAGTACTTC | CASMVAGGRYEQYF
TRBD2 | TRBJ2-7 | once | TRBV4-1 | TGCGCCAGCAGCCAAGGGACTAGCGGAACCTACGAGCAGTACTTC | CASSQGTSGTYEQYF
NA | TRBJ2-7 | NA | TRBV4-2 | TGTGCCAGCAGCCCCCGGTCTAGCGCCTACGAGCAGTACTTC | CASSPRSSAYEQYF
NA | TRBJ1-1 | NA | TRBV10-2 | TGCGCCAGCAGTGATGTAGGGAACACTGAAGCTTTCTTT | CASSDVGNTEAFF
NA | TRBJ2-2 | NA | TRBV7-3 | TGTGCCAGCAGGAGGCAGGGCGGTTTCCCCGGGGAGCTGTTTTTT | CASRRQGGFPGELFF
NA | TRBJ2-3 | NA | TRBV5-1 | TGCGCCAGCAGCTTCGTGGGGGCTCGGGATACGCAGTATTTT | CASSFVGARDTQYF
NA | TRBJ2-1 | NA | TRBV29-1 | TGCAGCGTTGAAGGAAAACCCAATGAGCAGTTCTTC | CSVEGKPNEQFF
TRBD2 | TRBJ2-2 | NA | TRBV11-2 | TGTGCCAGCAGCTGGACTAGCGGGGGATACGGGGAGCTGTTTTTT | CASSWTSGGYGELFF